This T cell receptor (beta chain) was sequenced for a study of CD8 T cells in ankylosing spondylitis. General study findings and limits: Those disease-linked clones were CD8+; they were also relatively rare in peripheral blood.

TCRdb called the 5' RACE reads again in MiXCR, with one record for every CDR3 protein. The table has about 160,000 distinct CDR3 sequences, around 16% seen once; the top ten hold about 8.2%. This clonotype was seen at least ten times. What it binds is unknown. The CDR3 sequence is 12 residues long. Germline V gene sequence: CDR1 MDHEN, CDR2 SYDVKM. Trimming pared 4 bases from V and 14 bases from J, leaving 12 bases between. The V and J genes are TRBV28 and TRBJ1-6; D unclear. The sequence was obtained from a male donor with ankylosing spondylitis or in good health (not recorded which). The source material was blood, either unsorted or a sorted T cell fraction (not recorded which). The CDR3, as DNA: TGTGCCAGCAGTTCTACGAGCCCGACCCTCCACTTT. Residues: CASSSTSPTLHF.